Included here is one T cell receptor beta chain sequence, with context. Its specificity is not known. The junction shows a germline mismatch at one end, possibly a read error. This sample was taken from a study of early T cells in non-severe SARS-CoV-2 infection. Turning to the study itself: Unsorted whole-blood RNA was sequenced in bulk, leaving chains unpaired.

Unique molecular identifier tags were affixed to discrete cDNA molecules. TCRdb recomputed calls from the 5' RACE reads with MiXCR, one row per CDR3 protein. The sample holds about 130,000 distinct CDR3 sequences, 14% to 15% seen once. The CDR3 covers 17 residues. The germline V gene encodes CDR1 DFQATT and CDR2 SNEGSKA (reference sequence). Whole-study findings and limits: Using VDJdb, the matching emphasized anti-spike CD8 responses while missing private and CD4 specificities.

The clonotype originates from an adult who was a healthcare worker with PCR-confirmed SARS-CoV-2 infection or an uninfected control (not recorded which). Sequenced input: whole blood. The chain joins TRBV20-1 to TRBJ1-6; 7 nucleotides match TRBD1. The CDR3 reads CSAGERGRGLPNSPLHF. As DNA, the CDR3 is TGCAGTGCTGGAGAGCGGGGGAGGGGGCTCCCAAATTCACCCCTCCACTTT.